This T cell receptor (beta chain) appears in the sequencing data of a study of blood T cell repertoires in COVID-19. Sequenced by immunoSEQ multiplex PCR; TCRdb stores in-frame clones only, minus some. Of some 73,000 clones in the sample, more than 75% were seen once. This CDR3 contains 13 residues. Germline assignment: CDR1 MDHEN and CDR2 SYDVKM. V lost 6 bases to trimming and J lost 6 bases, with 14 bases between them. The TCR comes from a woman in her fifties or sixties with acute or convalescent COVID-19. This chain connects TRBV28 to TRBJ1-1, with a possible D match to TRBD1 (6 bases). The sequenced material came from peripheral blood. In DNA, the CDR3 is TGTGCCAGCAGAGCAGGGGTATGGTCTGAAGCTTTCTTT. It specifies CASRAGVWSEAFF. The full variable domain, with the rest looked up from reference TRBV28 and TRBJ1-1, is DVKVTQSSRYLVKRTGEKVFLECVQDMDHENMFWYRQDPGLGLRLIYFSYDVKMKEKGDIPEGYSVSREKKERFSLILESASTNQTSMYLCASRAGVWSEAFFGQGTRLTVV.